The 18 T cell receptor beta chains presented below share a single source sample, sequenced in a study of cytomegalovirus exposure and HLA in healthy donors. PCR used 60 Vbeta primers and 13 Jbeta primers. Assay: immunoSEQ multiplex PCR; the TCRdb copy retains only in-frame clones and omits some. Of approximately 190,000 clones listed, more than 65% are singletons. Material for sequencing was PBMCs. These TCRs come from a man in his fifties in good health and CMV-seronegative.

This chain links TRBV5-1 with TRBJ2-3; weak D call: TRBD2 (5 bases). V shed 7 bases and J shed 6 bases, with 21 bases lying between them. Germline CDR1 reads SGHRS; CDR2 reads YFSETQ. The CDR3 has 15 residues. CDR3 bases: TGCGCCAGCGGGAAGGGCGGGTCATTTGAGGATACGCAGTATTTT. Translation gives CASGKGGSFEDTQYF.

The DNA for the CDR3 is TGTGCCAGCAGCTTAGACCGGGGTACTGAAGCTTTCTTT. As protein: CASSLDRGTEAFF. The V gene is TRBV11-3, the J gene TRBJ1-1; D gene unclear. The CDR3 runs to 13 residues. From germline, CDR1 is SGHNT and CDR2 YENEEA. V was cut by 0 bases and J by 5 bases, with 7 bases left in between.

J is TRBJ1-3 and V is TRBV7-2, with D perhaps TRBD1 (5 bases). Germline V gene data show CDR1 as SGHTA and CDR2 as FQGNSA. V was cut by 5 bases and J by 7 bases, with 15 bases left in between. This CDR3 has 14 residues. This chain's CDR3 is CASSPRQGLNTIYF. CDR3 coding DNA: TGTGCCAGCAGCCCGCGGCAGGGATTGAACACCATATATTTT.

The genes are TRBV5-8 and TRBJ2-2; 8 bases align to TRBD1. CDR1 is SGHTS and CDR2 is YDEGEE in the germline V gene. The CDR3 has 13 residues. V lost 7 bases, J lost 6 bases, and 5 bases stayed unmatched. The CDR3 DNA sequence: TGTGCCAGCGGACTACAGGGGGCCGGGGAGCTGTTTTTT. It is translated as CASGLQGAGELFF.

This chain connects TRBV7-9 to TRBJ1-6; 8 bases are a match to TRBD1. The V and J ends lost 4 bases and 8 bases, in that order; junction bases with no gene match: 4. This CDR3 comprises 14 residues. In germline, CDR1 is SEHNR, CDR2 FQNEAQ (reference sequence). CDR3 DNA: TGTGCCAGCAGCTCCGGGACAGGTGATTCACCCCTCCACTTT. Translating it yields CASSSGTGDSPLHF.

The V gene is TRBV19, the J gene TRBJ2-5; maybe TRBD2 (6 bases). CDR3 length: 14 amino acids. In germline, CDR1 is LNHDA, CDR2 SQIVND (reference sequence). The ends were cut back, 4 bases at V and 5 bases at J, with 14 bases in the middle. The CDR3 DNA is TGTGCCAGTAGTAGGGGAGGAGGGCCGGAGACCCAGTACTTC. Translating gives CASSRGGGPETQYF.

The rearrangement links TRBV7-9 to TRBJ2-7; D unclear. The CDR3 has 13 residues. Germline CDR1 reads SEHNR; CDR2 reads FQNEAQ (reference sequence). Trimming pared 1 base from V and 2 bases from J, leaving 6 bases between. CDR3 in DNA: TGTGCCAGCAGCTTAGTAAATGCCTACGAGCAGTACTTC. Its protein is CASSLVNAYEQYF.

J is TRBJ1-5 and V is TRBV19; D may be TRBD1 (5 bases). In germline, CDR1 is LNHDA, CDR2 SQIVND (reference sequence). Trimming removed 7 bases from V and 6 bases from J, with 16 bases in between. The CDR3 contains 14 residues. CDR3 nucleotide sequence: TGTGCCAGTACTCAGACCGGGGGGGGTCAGCCCCAGCATTTT. This sequence encodes CASTQTGGGQPQHF.

The chain combines TRBV10-3 with TRBJ1-1; 11 nucleotides line up with TRBD1. The junction had 4 bases not matched to a gene; V was cut back by 10 bases and J by 3 bases. Germline V gene lookup returns CDR1 ENHRY and CDR2 SYGVKD. The length of the CDR3 is 13 residues. Here the CDR3 DNA reads TGTGCCACCAAGGACAGGGGGCACACTGAAGCTTTCTTT. Protein: CATKDRGHTEAFF.

The CDR3 nucleotides are TGTGCCAGCAGCCGAGGACAGGGTAACTATGGCTACACCTTC. Protein: CASSRGQGNYGYTF. This sequence joins TRBV5-4 and TRBJ1-2; TRBD1 matches at 8 bases. Losses at the gene ends were 4 bases for V and 1 base for J; bases not matched to a gene: 3. The germline V gene encodes CDR1 SGHNT and CDR2 YYREEE (reference sequence). CDR3 length: 14 amino acids.

The chain recombines TRBV5-1 with TRBJ2-3; 9 bases map to TRBD1. From germline, CDR1 is SGHRS and CDR2 YFSETQ. The J segment lost 3 bases and the V segment lost 3 bases, leaving 8 bases of the junction unmatched. The CDR3 is 16 residues long. The CDR3 DNA reads TGCGCCAGCAGCTACGCCGGGACAGGGCGGACAGATACGCAGTATTTT. Translated, it gives CASSYAGTGRTDTQYF.

Only a few counts were recorded for this clone. V and J are TRBV5-6 and TRBJ1-2, with a possible D match to TRBD1 (6 bases). The CDR3 runs to 16 residues. V was pared by 4 bases and J by 0 bases, with 16 bases between. Germline lookup yields CDR1 SGHDT and CDR2 YYEEEE. In DNA, the CDR3 is TGTGCCAGCAGCGGAGGTGACAGGAAAACTAACTATGGCTACACCTTC. This sequence encodes CASSGGDRKTNYGYTF.

The V and J genes are TRBV19 and TRBJ1-5; TRBD1 is a possible D gene (6 bases). V lost 7 bases and J lost 1, with 11 bases in between. The CDR3 consists of 14 residues. Germline CDR1 and CDR2: LNHDA and SQIVND (reference sequence). The CDR3 bases are TGTGCCAGTATCACTCAGGGGAGCAATCAGCCCCAGCATTTT. It is translated as CASITQGSNQPQHF.

On this clone itself: One junction end disagrees with the germline gene, perhaps due to a read error. The rearrangement joins TRBV7-9 to TRBJ1-6, with D possibly matching TRBD1 (5 bases). The CDR3 loop spans 15 amino acids. CDR1 and CDR2 (germline): SEHNR, FQNEAQ (reference sequence). The CDR3 sequence: CSSSPPSTANSPLHF. CDR3 DNA: TGTTCCAGCAGCCCGCCTTCGACAGCCAATTCACCCCTCCACTTT.

The chain uses TRBV5-1 and TRBJ2-3; TRBD2 is a possible D gene (6 bases). V gave up 0 bases and J gave up 1 base, with 9 bases separating them. The CDR3 spans 15 residues. Germline V gene lookup returns CDR1 SGHRS and CDR2 YFSETQ. CDR3 residues: CASSLGGVRTDTQYF. The DNA of the CDR3 is TGCGCCAGCAGCTTGGGCGGGGTACGCACAGATACGCAGTATTTT.

The chain links TRBV19 to TRBJ1-6; no clear D. The V end lost 5 bases, the J end lost 5 bases, and 22 bases lay between the germline ends. The CDR3 has 18 amino acids. CDR1 and CDR2 from the germline V gene are LNHDA and SQIVND (reference sequence). The CDR3, as DNA: TGTGCCAGTAGTCCCTTCATGGGCCGCCACCGAGATAATTCACCCCTCCACTTT. Its protein is CASSPFMGRHRDNSPLHF.

The rearrangement links TRBV7-9 to TRBJ1-2; 7 nucleotides match TRBD1. Per the germline V gene, CDR1 is SEHNR and CDR2 is FQNEAQ (reference sequence). CDR3 length: 14 amino acids. Losses at the gene ends were 5 bases for V and 5 bases for J; bases not matched to a gene: 8. The CDR3 bases are TGTGCCAGCAGCCACTGGGACAGAGGATATGGCTACACCTTC. Translation gives CASSHWDRGYGYTF.

The chain employs TRBV6-1 and TRBJ2-5; the D gene is possibly TRBD2 (6 bases). The CDR3 covers 15 residues. Germline assignment: CDR1 MNHNS and CDR2 SASEGT. V lost 8 bases, J lost 1 base, and 17 bases lay in between. CDR3 in amino acids: CASGRRGTPQETQYF. The CDR3 coding sequence is TGTGCCAGCGGCAGGCGGGGCACACCCCAAGAGACCCAGTACTTC.